The subject of this entry is one T cell receptor beta chain. What it binds is unknown. Other DNA sequences of this sample code for an identical CDR3. The entry originates in a study of shared clonotypes between healthy human individuals. Study-wide results and limits: Sharing across four donors was seen in roughly 5% of naive CD4 clonotypes. Generally, estimated richness proved larger in naive subsets than it did in memory subsets.

Sequencing used immunoSEQ multiplex PCR; TCRdb keeps in-frame clones, though not all of them. The sample lists 2 million to 2.5 million clones; over 85% were seen once. Germline assignment: CDR1 SGHRS and CDR2 YFSETQ. CDR3 length: 16 amino acids. Trimming cost V 4 bases and J 1 base; bases outside gene matches: 5. The sequenced material came from naive CD4+ T cells sorted from blood. Described subset: CD45RA+ positively selected. This clonotype originated in a man between 18 and 29 years old in good health. The chain has TRBV5-1 and TRBJ2-2; 9 nucleotides line up with TRBD1. This CDR3 is CASSPTGQGNTGELFF. CDR3 sequence (DNA): TGCGCCAGCAGCCCCACGGGACAGGGGAACACCGGGGAGCTGTTTTTT.